This T cell receptor beta chain was identified in a study of PD-L1 blockade in urothelial cancer. Across the study: Starting in 2014, patients were given atezolizumab (1,200 mg intravenously every 3 weeks). Once treatment had started, blood was analyzed at 3 weeks (second dose) and again at 6 weeks. T cell content in blood samples showed a median of about 140,000.

Time point reported: pretreatment peripheral blood. The V gene's germline CDR1 is SGHDN and CDR2 FVKESK. There are 15 residues in the CDR3. PCRs each included synthetic TCR analog templates spiked in. Some clones are missing from TCRdb's copy, which holds only in-frame ones; the method was immunoSEQ multiplex PCR. The repertoire has 30,000 to 40,000 clones, approximately 86% of them found once; the top ten carry around 15%. Regarding this clone: One end of the junction does not line up with germline, which may come from a read error.

The sample consisted of PBMCs, taken around atezolizumab (anti-PD-L1) treatment. This receptor was identified in an older man with urothelial cancer. V is TRBV14 and J is TRBJ2-1; possible D gene TRBD1, 5 bases. CDR3 residues: CASSQVTGARNGQFF. The CDR3 DNA reads TGTGCCAGCAGCCAAGTCACAGGTGCACGAAATGGGCAGTTCTTC.